What follows are 16 T cell receptor beta chains derived from one specimen sequenced in a study of blood T cell repertoires in COVID-19. Profiled with immunoSEQ multiplex PCR; TCRdb holds only in-frame clones, not every one. The sample records under 300,000 clones, roughly 88% being singletons. Source material: PBMCs or T cells enriched from blood (not recorded which). The receptor source for this set is a woman in her twenties or thirties who had recovered from COVID-19.

The rearrangement joins TRBV5-1 to TRBJ2-3; no reliable D call. The V and J ends lost 0 bases and 2 bases respectively, with 7 bases between them. CDR3 length: 14 amino acids. Germline assignment: CDR1 SGHRS and CDR2 YFSETQ. CDR3 sequence reads: CASSLVQHTDTQYF. The DNA for the CDR3 is TGCGCCAGCAGCTTGGTACAGCACACAGATACGCAGTATTTT. The full variable domain, completed using reference TRBV5-1 and TRBJ2-3, is KAGVTQTPRYLIKTRGQQVTLSCSPISGHRSVSWYQQTPGQGLQFLFEYFSETQRNKGNFPGRFSGRQFSNSRSEMNVSTLELGDSALYLCASSLVQHTDTQYFGPGTRLTVL.

V and J are TRBV3-1 (or the pseudogene TRBV3-2) and TRBJ1-5, with D uncertain. The germline V gene has CDR1 LGHDT and CDR2 YNNKEL (reference sequence). Trimming stripped 1 base from V and 0 bases from J, with 10 bases between. This CDR3 is built from 16 residues. In DNA form, the CDR3 reads TGTGCCAGCAGCCAAGCGGGAGGTGTTAGCAATCAGCCCCAGCATTTT. Its translation: CASSQAGGVSNQPQHF.

This rearrangement joins TRBV7-2 to TRBJ1-5; the D is unclear. CDR1 is SGHTA and CDR2 is FQGNSA in the germline V gene. The CDR3 runs to 16 residues. Trimming removed 3 bases from V and 4 bases from J, with 16 bases in between. In DNA, the CDR3 is TGTGCCAGCAGCTTTATGCGACATGACATTAATCAGCCCCAGCATTTT. Translated: CASSFMRHDINQPQHF.

This chain links TRBV5-1 with TRBJ2-5; the match to TRBD1 covers 9 bases. The CDR3 contains 14 residues. The V gene's germline CDR1 is SGHRS and CDR2 YFSETQ. Trimming took 3 bases from V and 3 from J; bases not matched to a gene: 3. The CDR3 sequence is CASSSDRGEETQYF. CDR3 sequence (DNA): TGCGCCAGCAGCTCGGACAGGGGCGAAGAGACCCAGTACTTC.

The chain uses TRBV5-6 and TRBJ2-3, with a weak D call TRBD1 (5 bases). Germline V gives CDR1 SGHDT, CDR2 YYEEEE. V was trimmed by 1 base and J by 2 bases, leaving 14 bases between them. This CDR3 is 16 amino acids long. The CDR3 region has the DNA TGTGCCAGCAGCTTGAGGTTCGCAGGGAACACAGATACGCAGTATTTT. It encodes CASSLRFAGNTDTQYF. The whole variable domain, filled in from reference TRBV5-6 and TRBJ2-3, reads DAGVTQSPTHLIKTRGQQVTLRCSPKSGHDTVSWYQQALGQGPQFIFQYYEEEERQRGNFPDRFSGHQFPNYSSELNVNALLLGDSALYLCASSLRFAGNTDTQYFGPGTRLTVL.

The chain combines TRBV30 with TRBJ2-1; 8 bases map to TRBD1. The J segment lost 7 bases and the V segment lost 1 base, leaving 3 bases of the junction unmatched. CDR3 size: 13 residues. Germline assignment: CDR1 GTSNPN and CDR2 SVGIG (reference sequence). CDR3 loop: CAWSAGGLNEQFF. CDR3 coding DNA: TGTGCCTGGAGTGCAGGGGGCTTGAATGAGCAGTTCTTC.

This clone was found a few times. This chain connects TRBV2 to TRBJ1-2, with a possible D match to TRBD1 (6 bases). Trimming took 11 bases from V and 3 from J, leaving 16 bases between them. From germline, CDR1 is SNHLY and CDR2 FYNNEI. This CDR3 has 13 residues. The CDR3 spells CAALGGRDYGYTF. The DNA of the CDR3 is TGTGCCGCCCTGGGGGGGCGCGACTATGGCTACACCTTC.

This chain joins TRBV10-1 and TRBJ2-2, with TRBD1 identical over 7 bases. CDR1 and CDR2 (germline): WNHNN, SYGVQD (reference sequence). The CDR3 is 14 amino acids. The V segment lost 4 bases and the J segment 5 bases; nucleotides outside the gene matches: 4. CDR3 bases: TGCGCCAGCAGTGTGAGACAGGGTACCGGGGAGCTGTTTTTT. Its translation is CASSVRQGTGELFF.

V usage is TRBV19 and J usage is TRBJ1-4, with D uncertain. Trimming left V 3 bases short and J 3 bases short, with 8 bases between. CDR3 length equals 14 residues. Germline V CDR1 and CDR2: LNHDA, SQIVND (reference sequence). The CDR3 nucleotides are TGTGCCAGTAGTATCCGAGGGTCTAATGAAAAACTGTTTTTT. This codes for CASSIRGSNEKLFF.

This clone was recorded many times. The genes are TRBV18 and TRBJ2-1, with a tentative D call TRBD1 (5 bases). Trimming removed 4 bases from V and 6 bases from J, with 13 bases in between. The CDR3 covers 14 residues. Germline lookup yields CDR1 KGHSH and CDR2 LQKENI. In DNA form, the CDR3 reads TGTGCCAGCTCACTAGGGGCAGGAATCAATGAGCAGTTCTTC. The encoded protein is CASSLGAGINEQFF.

Here the CDR3 reads CSHTPPRGTGELFF. Written as DNA, the CDR3 is TGCAGCCACACCCCCCCGAGGGGGACCGGGGAGCTGTTTTTT. The chain recombines TRBV29-1 with TRBJ2-2, with D possibly TRBD1 on 6 matching bases. The CDR3 extends over 14 amino acids. The V end was cut by 8 bases, the J end by 5 bases, with 18 bases between. From germline, CDR1 is SQVTM and CDR2 ANQGSEA.

In this sample, this clone turned up a few times. The chain employs TRBV19 and TRBJ1-2; 7 nucleotides align to TRBD1. This CDR3 contains 16 residues. The ends lost 5 bases at V and 7 bases at J; junction bases unmatched: 16. Germline CDR1 and CDR2: LNHDA and SQIVND (reference sequence). CDR3: CASSARQGLGLFGYTF. The CDR3 DNA is TGTGCCAGTAGTGCCCGACAGGGCTTGGGGCTTTTTGGCTACACCTTC.

This sequence joins TRBV5-1 and TRBJ1-4; D possibly corresponds to TRBD1 (5 bases). The germline gives CDR1 SGHRS, CDR2 YFSETQ. V lost 3 bases and J lost 2, with 14 bases in between. The CDR3 consists of 16 residues. This CDR3 is CASSSTPQGTNEKLFF. CDR3 nucleotides: TGCGCCAGCAGCTCTACCCCTCAGGGTACTAATGAAAAACTGTTTTTT.

The J gene is TRBJ2-1, the V gene TRBV10-2; TRBD2 matches 14 bases. The CDR3 has 18 amino acids. The germline V gene has CDR1 WSHSY and CDR2 SAAADI. The V segment lost 4 bases and the J segment 2 bases; nucleotides outside the gene matches: 7. The CDR3 region is CASSGETSGRGTYNEQFF. Written as DNA, the CDR3 is TGCGCCAGCAGTGGGGAGACTAGCGGGAGGGGAACCTACAATGAGCAGTTCTTC.

This clone was seen only once. V and J are TRBV3-1 (or the pseudogene TRBV3-2) and TRBJ1-1, with TRBD1 matching over 9 bases. CDR1 is LGHDT and CDR2 is YNNKEL in the germline V gene (reference sequence). V shed 0 bases and J 1 base; nucleotides not matched to a gene: 9. The CDR3 has 18 amino acids. The chain's CDR3 is CASSQEGGRDRANTEAFF. The CDR3 DNA follows: TGTGCCAGCAGCCAAGAAGGGGGCCGGGACAGGGCGAACACTGAAGCTTTCTTT.

The rearrangement uses TRBV11-3 and TRBJ2-3; no firm D call. The germline V gene has CDR1 SGHNT and CDR2 YENEEA. CDR3 length equals 13 residues. Trimming removed 1 base from V and 5 bases from J, with 7 bases in between. The CDR3 sequence is CASSLGPRDTQYF. The CDR3 region has the DNA TGTGCCAGCAGCTTAGGGCCCAGAGATACGCAGTATTTT.